Detailed here is one T cell receptor (beta chain). Its antigen is unknown. This record comes from a study of cytomegalovirus exposure and HLA in healthy donors. Deletions cut 2 bases from V and 0 bases from J, with 10 bases between. The CDR3 runs to 15 residues. Germline V CDR1 and CDR2: SGDLS, YYNGEE. Each of the donors was a healthy bone marrow donor. Study-wide results and limits: Differences between HLA loci emerged in a later analysis of TCR association rates, with DRB1 most and HLA-C fewest. Available immune exposure information was restricted to CMV serostatus only.

PCR involved 60 Vbeta and 13 Jbeta primers. Data came from immunoSEQ multiplex PCR; TCRdb stores just in-frame clones and leaves some out. The profile shows approximately 210,000 clones, roughly 78% of them singletons. The receptor's source is a girl under 18 in good health and CMV-seropositive. Sequencing used PBMCs. This chain joins TRBV9 and TRBJ2-3; D is possibly TRBD2 (5 bases). In nucleotides, the CDR3 is TGTGCCAGCAGCGTGACTACCAAGAGCACAGATACGCAGTATTTT. Protein product: CASSVTTKSTDTQYF. Full variable domain (missing parts from reference TRBV9 and TRBJ2-3): DSGVTQTPKHLITATGQRVTLRCSPRSGDLSVYWYQQSLDQGLQFLIQYYNGEERAKGNILERFSAQQFPDLHSELNLSSLELGDSALYFCASSVTTKSTDTQYFGPGTRLTVL.